The 22 T cell receptor beta chains listed next were all sequenced from one sample in a study of CD8 T cells in ankylosing spondylitis. TCRdb reprocessed the 5' RACE reads with MiXCR, giving one entry per CDR3 protein. Of about 500,000 distinct CDR3 sequences in the sample, roughly 5% were seen once. These TCRs' antigens remain unknown. Study outcomes and limitations: Blood of patients with ankylosing spondylitis appeared to be characterized by a TCR beta motif of 8 or 9 highly homologous variants.

The sample was blood, either unsorted or a sorted T cell fraction (not recorded which). These receptors all stem from a male donor with ankylosing spondylitis.

This clonotype was observed at least ten times. The genes are TRBV6-1 and TRBJ2-5; either TRBD1 or TRBD2 may fit D (7 bases each). Germline loops: CDR1 MNHNS, CDR2 SASEGT. The V gene lost 6 bases and the J gene lost 4 bases, with 12 bases spanning the gap. The CDR3 loop spans 13 amino acids. The CDR3, as DNA: TGTGCCAGCAGGGGAGGGGGCGGAGAGACCCAGTACTTC. This encodes CASRGGGGETQYF.

This clonotype occurred many times. CDR3 bases: TGTGCCAGCAGCCGTCGCGAGGCGGGGGAGGAAAAACTGTTTTTT. Protein sequence: CASSRREAGEEKLFF. The chain combines TRBV4-2 with TRBJ1-4, with a possible D match to TRBD1 (5 bases). The germline gives CDR1 LGHNA, CDR2 YNFKEQ. V was pared by 4 bases and J by 8 bases, with 17 bases between. The CDR3 consists of 15 residues.

The chain carries TRBV27 and TRBJ2-1; 12 nucleotides line up with TRBD2. Germline loops: CDR1 MNHEY, CDR2 SMNVEV (reference sequence). Trimming took 4 bases from V and 6 from J; bases not matched to a gene: 7. The CDR3 spans 16 residues. CDR3 sequence: CASSSLAGGWANEQFF. Here the CDR3 DNA reads TGTGCCAGCAGTTCGCTAGCGGGAGGGTGGGCCAATGAGCAGTTCTTC.

The sample holds many counts of this clonotype. V is TRBV12-3 or TRBV12-4 and J is TRBJ2-7, with D perhaps given as TRBD1 or TRBD2 (5 bases each). The V and J ends lost 5 bases and 4 bases respectively, with 12 bases between them. This CDR3 region has 13 residues. CDR3: CASSLPGRYEQYF. CDR3 nucleotide sequence: TGTGCCAGCAGTCTTCCGGGACGGTACGAGCAGTACTTC.

The table lists this clonotype with many counts. The chain has TRBV6-4 and TRBJ1-5; D is ambiguous. Germline lookup yields CDR1 MRHNA and CDR2 SNTAGT. The CDR3 runs to 13 residues. V lost 5 bases to trimming and J lost 0 bases, with 5 bases between them. For the CDR3, the DNA is TGTGCCAGCAGTAAAGATAGCAATCAGCCCCAGCATTTT. Translating gives CASSKDSNQPQHF.

At least ten counts were recorded for this clonotype. This chain joins TRBV29-1 and TRBJ2-7, with TRBD1 identical over 7 bases. Per the germline V gene, CDR1 is SQVTM and CDR2 is ANQGSEA. The CDR3 is 14 residues long. Germline trimming cut 4 bases from V and 2 bases from J; bases unmatched to any gene: 8. DNA of the CDR3: TGCAGCGTTGTGTTAACAGGGGTCCCCTACGAGCAGTACTTC. It specifies CSVVLTGVPYEQYF.

This clonotype was recorded many times. The chain recombines TRBV27 with TRBJ1-5, with D unresolved. The CDR3 extends over 15 amino acids. Germline-derived CDR1 and CDR2 are MNHEY and SMNVEV (reference sequence). With 2 bases removed from V and 0 bases from J, the gap between germline ends came to 8 bases. The CDR3 DNA sequence: TGTGCCAGCAGTTTAAGCAGGTATAGCAATCAGCCCCAGCATTTT. The encoded protein is CASSLSRYSNQPQHF.

This clonotype was seen repeatedly, ten times or more. This chain uses TRBV6-1 with TRBJ2-7; no reliable D call. There are 14 residues in the CDR3. V was cut by 10 bases and J by 2 bases, with 18 bases left in between. Germline CDR1 is MNHNS and CDR2 is SASEGT. The CDR3 coding sequence is TGTGCCACCACCGGACCGCCCACCCCCTACGAGCAGTACTTC. Amino acid sequence: CATTGPPTPYEQYF.

Ten or more counts support this clonotype. V is TRBV7-8 and J is TRBJ2-2; possible D gene TRBD1, 5 bases. V was trimmed by 5 bases and J by 4 bases, leaving 17 bases between them. Germline CDR1 is SGHVS and CDR2 is FQNEAQ. The CDR3 has 16 residues. The CDR3 loop reads CASSHSQRGTTGELFF. Here the CDR3 DNA reads TGTGCCAGCAGCCATTCTCAAAGGGGCACCACCGGGGAGCTGTTTTTT.

This clonotype was counted only a few times. This sequence joins TRBV7-8 and TRBJ2-4, with TRBD1 identical over 7 bases. The J segment lost 0 bases and the V segment lost 4 bases, leaving 6 bases of the junction unmatched. Germline CDR1 reads SGHVS; CDR2 reads FQNEAQ. The CDR3 has 16 amino acids. CDR3 residues: CASSSRQGLAKNIQYF. The CDR3 region has the DNA TGTGCCAGCAGCTCGAGACAGGGCCTAGCCAAAAACATTCAGTACTTC.

Ten or more counts support this clonotype. The chain is built from TRBV5-1 and TRBJ1-2; D call uncertain. Germline V gives CDR1 SGHRS, CDR2 YFSETQ. The CDR3 is made up of 12 amino acids. The V end lost 0 bases, the J end lost 8 bases, and 8 bases lay between the germline ends. CDR3 sequence: CASSLGEDGYTF. For the CDR3, the DNA is TGCGCCAGCAGCTTGGGTGAAGACGGCTACACCTTC.

This clonotype was counted at least ten times. The V and J genes are TRBV13 and TRBJ2-1; TRBD2 agrees at 13 bases. V shed 5 bases, J shed 11 bases, and the junction held 3 bases outside the gene matches. The CDR3 length is 13 residues. Germline CDR1 reads PRHDT; CDR2 reads FYEKMQ (reference sequence). The CDR3 sequence: CASSGGTSGKQFF. The CDR3 coding sequence is TGTGCCAGCAGCGGCGGGACTAGCGGGAAGCAGTTCTTC.

This clonotype was counted many times. The genes are TRBV7-2 and TRBJ1-1, with a weak D call TRBD1 (5 bases). V was clipped by 1 base and J by 4 bases, with 10 bases between them. Germline V gene lookup returns CDR1 SGHTA and CDR2 FQGNSA. The length of the CDR3 is 14 residues. This CDR3 reads CASSLVRDGTEAFF. The CDR3, as DNA: TGTGCCAGCAGCTTAGTCAGGGATGGCACTGAAGCTTTCTTT.

Many counts were recorded for this clonotype. The CDR3 sequence: CASSLSAYGYTF. The CDR3 bases are TGCGCCAGCAGCTTATCAGCCTATGGCTACACCTTC. The chain is built from TRBV5-1 and TRBJ1-2; D remains ambiguous. The CDR3 spans 12 residues. Germline V lookup: CDR1 SGHRS, CDR2 YFSETQ. Trimming cost V 2 bases and J 4 bases, with 6 bases left between them.

This clonotype appeared many times. This chain links TRBV10-3 with TRBJ1-3, with 8 bases lining up with TRBD1. There are 14 residues in the CDR3. The germline V gene has CDR1 ENHRY and CDR2 SYGVKD. V gave up 3 bases and J gave up 4 bases; unmatched junction bases: 2. In DNA, the CDR3 is TGTGCCATCAGTGACGGGGACAGGGGAAACACCATATATTTT. This translates into CAISDGDRGNTIYF.

In this sample, this clonotype turned up a few times. This chain connects TRBV5-1 to TRBJ2-1; D gene uncertain. Germline V gene data show CDR1 as SGHRS and CDR2 as YFSETQ. CDR3 length: 14 amino acids. Trimming pared 2 bases from V and 4 bases from J, leaving 10 bases between. Written as DNA, the CDR3 is TGCGCCAGCAGCTTAACGTTACAATACAATGAGCAGTTCTTC. Its protein is CASSLTLQYNEQFF. Filled out from reference TRBV5-1 and TRBJ2-1, the complete variable domain reads KAGVTQTPRYLIKTRGQQVTLSCSPISGHRSVSWYQQTPGQGLQFLFEYFSETQRNKGNFPGRFSGRQFSNSRSEMNVSTLELGDSALYLCASSLTLQYNEQFFGPGTRLTVL.

This clonotype has ten or more counts. The J gene is TRBJ2-3, the V gene TRBV7-2, with 9 nucleotides matching TRBD2. Germline values: CDR1 SGHTA, CDR2 FQGNSA. V dropped 5 bases and J dropped 5; count of bases not matched to a gene: 11. The CDR3 consists of 16 residues. The CDR3 is CASSTRGGGAVDTQYF. CDR3 nucleotides: TGTGCCAGCAGCACCCGCGGCGGGGGGGCCGTAGATACGCAGTATTTT.

This clonotype came up many times. The V gene is TRBV7-2, the J gene TRBJ2-5; 10 positions agree with TRBD1. Germline V gene lookup returns CDR1 SGHTA and CDR2 FQGNSA. The CDR3 extends over 12 amino acids. Unmatched junction bases numbered 5, after V lost 8 bases and J lost 8 bases. DNA of the CDR3: TGTGCCAGCGGACAGGGGGAAAGAACCCAGTACTTC. Translated: CASGQGERTQYF.

This clonotype was observed many times. This chain connects TRBV12-3 or TRBV12-4 to TRBJ2-1; 13 nucleotides line up with TRBD2. Germline trimming cut 4 bases from V and 2 bases from J; bases unmatched to any gene: 14. The CDR3 is made up of 20 amino acids. The CDR3 bases are TGTGCCAGCAGTTCGAGGTTGTTCGGGACTAGCGGGATAACCTACAATGAGCAGTTCTTC. This translates into CASSSRLFGTSGITYNEQFF.

The V and J genes are TRBV3-1 and TRBJ2-1; D may correspond to TRBD1 or TRBD2 (5 bases each). The V end lost 2 bases, the J end lost 4 bases, and 9 bases lay between the germline ends. Germline V gene lookup returns CDR1 LGHDT and CDR2 YNNKEL (reference sequence). The CDR3 sequence is 14 residues long. The CDR3 coding sequence is TGTGCCAGCAGCCAAACGAGGGGATACAATGAGCAGTTCTTC. Residues: CASSQTRGYNEQFF.

This clonotype appeared many times. The rearrangement uses TRBV10-2 and TRBJ2-1, with 11 bases fitting TRBD2. The J segment lost 3 bases and the V segment lost 8 bases, leaving 12 bases of the junction unmatched. This CDR3 has 17 amino acids. Per germline, CDR1 WSHSY and CDR2 SAAADI. The CDR3 protein is CASGGVPGTSGYNEQFF. The DNA of the CDR3 is TGCGCCAGCGGTGGGGTCCCCGGGACTAGCGGCTACAATGAGCAGTTCTTC.

This clonotype was detected ten times or more. The V gene is TRBV20-1, the J gene TRBJ2-7, with a possible D match to TRBD2 (5 bases). Germline V gene lookup returns CDR1 DFQATT and CDR2 SNEGSKA (reference sequence). The CDR3 covers 13 residues. The V end lost 3 bases, the J end lost 6 bases, and 15 bases lay between the germline ends. CDR3 residues: CSASRTTEAEQYF. The CDR3 DNA follows: TGCAGTGCTAGTCGGACGACGGAGGCCGAGCAGTACTTC.